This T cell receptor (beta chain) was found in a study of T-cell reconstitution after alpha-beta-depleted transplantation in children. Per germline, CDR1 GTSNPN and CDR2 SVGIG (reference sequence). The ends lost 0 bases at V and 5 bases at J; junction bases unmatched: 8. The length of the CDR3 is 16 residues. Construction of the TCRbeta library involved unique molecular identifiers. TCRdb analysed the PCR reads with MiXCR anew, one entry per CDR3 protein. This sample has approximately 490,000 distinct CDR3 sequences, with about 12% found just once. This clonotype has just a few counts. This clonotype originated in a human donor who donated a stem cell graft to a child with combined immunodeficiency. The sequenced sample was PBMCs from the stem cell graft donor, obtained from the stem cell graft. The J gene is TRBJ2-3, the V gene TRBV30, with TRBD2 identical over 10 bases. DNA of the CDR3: TGTGCCTGGAGTGTACGAGCGGGGGGGCAGGAAGATACGCAGTATTTT. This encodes CAWSVRAGGQEDTQYF.